What follows is one TCR beta chain and its context. The CDR3 runs 15 residues. Germline V lookup: CDR1 LGHNA, CDR2 YSLEER. Deletions cut 6 bases from V and 4 bases from J, with 17 bases between. In the authors' methods: The authors estimated nucleated cell counts from reference gene primer amplification. TCRdb's copy holds only in-frame clones and misses some; the assay was immunoSEQ multiplex PCR. V, J and clone size are those of that table, while D and trimming were read from the DNA. This table has some 230,000 clones, around 86% appearing once. This sample was taken from a study of blood T cell repertoires in COVID-19.

The chain recombines TRBV4-3 with TRBJ2-3, with D perhaps TRBD2 (6 bases). This receptor was obtained from a woman at least 80 years old with COVID-19, enrolled during active disease. Sequencing was performed on peripheral blood. CDR3 amino acids: CASSGHPGEADTQYF. The CDR3 DNA follows: TGCGCCAGCAGTGGGCATCCGGGAGAAGCAGATACGCAGTATTTT.